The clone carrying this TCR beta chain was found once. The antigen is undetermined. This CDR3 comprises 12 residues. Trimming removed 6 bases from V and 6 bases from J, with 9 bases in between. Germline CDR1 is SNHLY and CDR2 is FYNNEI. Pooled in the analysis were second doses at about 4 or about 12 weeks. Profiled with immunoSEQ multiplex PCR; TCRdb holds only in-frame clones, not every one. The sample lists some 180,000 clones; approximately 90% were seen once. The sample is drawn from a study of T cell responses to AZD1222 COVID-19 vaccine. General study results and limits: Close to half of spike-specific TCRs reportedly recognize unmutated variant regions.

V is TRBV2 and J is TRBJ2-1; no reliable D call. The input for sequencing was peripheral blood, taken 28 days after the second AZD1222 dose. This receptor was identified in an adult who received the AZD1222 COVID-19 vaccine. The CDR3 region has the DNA TGTGCCAGCAGCACCTTCGGCAATGAGCAGTTCTTC. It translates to CASSTFGNEQFF.